This T cell receptor (beta chain) stems from a study of blood T cells in healthy people across ages. Study-level findings and limits: Naive and antigen-experienced cells could not be conclusively compared, given unsorted PBMCs. Estimates based on one million T cells were treated as lower bounds.

About this clonotype itself: Its antigen is not identified.

A J-beta primer mix and a sample-barcoded 5' primer were used in a second PCR of about 6 to 12 cycles. A template-switch adaptor that had 12 random nucleotides put a tag on each cDNA molecule. At least 3 million CDR3-containing paired-end reads were obtained per sample. A single record per CDR3 protein comes from TCRdb applying MiXCR to the 5' RACE reads. The sample has about 1.8 million distinct CDR3 sequences; 40% to 55% are singletons. This receptor was obtained from a woman aged 40 to 50 in good health. Sequencing was carried out using blood.

The CDR3 DNA reads as TGTGCCACCAGTGATTTGTATAAGGAGGGCAGAGCCTACGAGCAGTACTTC. Translating it yields CATSDLYKEGRAYEQYF. This chain links TRBV24-1 with TRBJ2-7; possibly TRBD2 for D (6 bases). The CDR3 runs to 17 residues. Germline CDR1 is KGHDR and CDR2 is SFDVKD. The V and J ends lost 0 bases and 2 bases respectively, with 16 bases between them.